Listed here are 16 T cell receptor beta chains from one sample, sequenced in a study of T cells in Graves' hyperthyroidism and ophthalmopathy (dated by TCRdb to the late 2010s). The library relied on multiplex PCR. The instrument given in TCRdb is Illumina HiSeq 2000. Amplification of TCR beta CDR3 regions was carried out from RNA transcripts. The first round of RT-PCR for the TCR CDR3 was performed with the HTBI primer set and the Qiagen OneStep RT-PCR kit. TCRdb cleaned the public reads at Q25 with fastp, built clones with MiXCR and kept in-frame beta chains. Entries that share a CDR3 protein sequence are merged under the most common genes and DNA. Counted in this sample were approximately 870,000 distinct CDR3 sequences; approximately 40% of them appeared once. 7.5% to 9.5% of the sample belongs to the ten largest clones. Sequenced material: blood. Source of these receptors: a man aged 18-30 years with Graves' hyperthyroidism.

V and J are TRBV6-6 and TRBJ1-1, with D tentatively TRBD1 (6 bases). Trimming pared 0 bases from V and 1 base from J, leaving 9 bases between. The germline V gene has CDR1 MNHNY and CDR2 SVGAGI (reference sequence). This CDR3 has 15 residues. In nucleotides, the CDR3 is TGTGCCAGCAGTTACTCGGACAGTGGGAACACTGAAGCTTTCTTT. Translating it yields CASSYSDSGNTEAFF.

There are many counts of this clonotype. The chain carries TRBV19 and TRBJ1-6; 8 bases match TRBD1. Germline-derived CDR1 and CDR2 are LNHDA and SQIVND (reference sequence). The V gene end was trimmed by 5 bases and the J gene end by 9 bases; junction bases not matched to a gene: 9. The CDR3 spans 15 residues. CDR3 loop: CASSPRQGFASPLHF. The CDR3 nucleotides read TGTGCCAGTAGTCCTCGACAGGGGTTCGCTTCACCCCTCCACTTT.

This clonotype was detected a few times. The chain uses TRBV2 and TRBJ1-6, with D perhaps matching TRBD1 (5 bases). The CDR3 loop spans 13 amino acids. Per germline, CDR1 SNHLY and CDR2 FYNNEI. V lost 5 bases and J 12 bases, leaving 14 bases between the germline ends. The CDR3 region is CASSLTGPRPLHF. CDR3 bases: TGTGCCAGCAGTTTAACAGGACCTCGACCCCTCCACTTT.

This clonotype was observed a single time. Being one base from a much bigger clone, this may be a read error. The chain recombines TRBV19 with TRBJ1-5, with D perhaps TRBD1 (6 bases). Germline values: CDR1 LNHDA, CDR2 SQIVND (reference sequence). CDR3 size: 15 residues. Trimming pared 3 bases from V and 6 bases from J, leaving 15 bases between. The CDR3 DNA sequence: TGTGCCAGTAGTATGTCAGGGGAAGGGCGTCAGCCCCAGCATTTT. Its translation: CASSMSGEGRQPQHF.

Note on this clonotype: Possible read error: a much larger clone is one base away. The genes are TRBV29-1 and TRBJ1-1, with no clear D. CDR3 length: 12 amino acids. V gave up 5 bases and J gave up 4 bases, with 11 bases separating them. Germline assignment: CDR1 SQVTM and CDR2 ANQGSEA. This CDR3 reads CSVIEVGTEAFF. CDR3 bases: TGCAGCGTTATCGAGGTGGGCACTGAAGCTTTCTTT.

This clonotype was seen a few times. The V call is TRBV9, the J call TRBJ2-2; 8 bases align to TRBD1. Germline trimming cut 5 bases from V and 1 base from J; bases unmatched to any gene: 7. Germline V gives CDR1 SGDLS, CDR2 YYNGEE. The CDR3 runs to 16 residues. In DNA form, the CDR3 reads TGTGCCAGCAGTGCATCCGGGACAGGGAACACCGGGGAGCTGTTTTTT. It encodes CASSASGTGNTGELFF.

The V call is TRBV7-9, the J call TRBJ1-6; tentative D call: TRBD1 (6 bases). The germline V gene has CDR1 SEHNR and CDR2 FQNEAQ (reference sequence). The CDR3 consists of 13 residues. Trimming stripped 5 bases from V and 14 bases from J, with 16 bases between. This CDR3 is CASSPDSQQTLHF. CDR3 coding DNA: TGTGCCAGCAGCCCGGACAGCCAGCAAACCCTCCACTTT.

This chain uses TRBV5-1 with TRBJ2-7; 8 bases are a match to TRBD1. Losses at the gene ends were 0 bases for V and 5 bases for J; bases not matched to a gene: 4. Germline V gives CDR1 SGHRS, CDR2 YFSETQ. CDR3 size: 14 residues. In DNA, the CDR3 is TGCGCCAGCAGCTTGGGGACAGGGCGTGACGAGCAGTACTTC. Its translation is CASSLGTGRDEQYF.

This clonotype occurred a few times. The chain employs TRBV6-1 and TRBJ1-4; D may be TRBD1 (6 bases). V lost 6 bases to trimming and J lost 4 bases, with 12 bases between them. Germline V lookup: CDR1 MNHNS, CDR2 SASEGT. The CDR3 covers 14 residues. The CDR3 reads CASRRTEHNEKLFF. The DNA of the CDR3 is TGTGCCAGCAGGAGGACAGAGCATAATGAAAAACTGTTTTTT.

CDR3 in amino acids: CASSSYSDSYEQYF. In DNA form, the CDR3 reads TGTGCCAGCAGCTCATACAGCGATAGCTACGAGCAGTACTTC. The chain combines TRBV13 with TRBJ2-7; D remains unclear. Trimming removed 4 bases at V and 3 bases at J, with 13 bases between. This CDR3 has 14 amino acids. Germline loops: CDR1 PRHDT, CDR2 FYEKMQ (reference sequence).

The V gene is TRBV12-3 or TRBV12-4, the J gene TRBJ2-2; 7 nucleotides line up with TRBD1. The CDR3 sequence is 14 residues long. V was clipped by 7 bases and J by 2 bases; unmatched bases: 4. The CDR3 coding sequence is TGTGCCAGCACTCGACAGGGAAACACCGGGGAGCTGTTTTTT. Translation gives CASTRQGNTGELFF.

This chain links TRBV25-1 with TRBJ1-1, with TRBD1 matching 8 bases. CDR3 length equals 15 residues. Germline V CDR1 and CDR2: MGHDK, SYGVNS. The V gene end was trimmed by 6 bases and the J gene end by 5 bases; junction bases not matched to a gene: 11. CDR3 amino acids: CASSQAGQARTEAFF. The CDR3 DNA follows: TGTGCCAGCAGCCAGGCGGGACAGGCGAGGACTGAAGCTTTCTTT.

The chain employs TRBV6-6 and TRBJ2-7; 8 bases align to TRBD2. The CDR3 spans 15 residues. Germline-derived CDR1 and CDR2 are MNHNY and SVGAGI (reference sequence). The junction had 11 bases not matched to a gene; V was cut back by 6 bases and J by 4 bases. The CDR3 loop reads CASSSGDPGGYEQYF. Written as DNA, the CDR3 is TGTGCCAGCAGCAGCGGGGACCCGGGAGGGTACGAGCAGTACTTC.

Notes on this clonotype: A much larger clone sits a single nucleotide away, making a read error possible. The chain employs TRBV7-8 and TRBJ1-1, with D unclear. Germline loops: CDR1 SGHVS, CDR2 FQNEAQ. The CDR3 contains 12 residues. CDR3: CASSPTTPDAFF. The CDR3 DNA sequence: TGTGCCAGCAGCCCGACGACCCCTGACGCTTTCTTT.

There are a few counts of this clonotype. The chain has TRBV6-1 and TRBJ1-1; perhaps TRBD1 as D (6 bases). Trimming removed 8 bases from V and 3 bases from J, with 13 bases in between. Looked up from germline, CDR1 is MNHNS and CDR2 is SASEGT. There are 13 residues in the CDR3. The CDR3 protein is CASGSYRDTEAFF. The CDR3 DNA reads TGTGCCAGCGGTAGTTACAGGGACACTGAAGCTTTCTTT.

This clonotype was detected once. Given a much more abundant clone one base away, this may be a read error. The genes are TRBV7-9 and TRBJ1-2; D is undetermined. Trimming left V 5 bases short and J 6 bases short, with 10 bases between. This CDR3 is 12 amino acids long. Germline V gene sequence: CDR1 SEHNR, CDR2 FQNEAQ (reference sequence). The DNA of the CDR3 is TGTGCCAGCAGCCAGGTCAACGATGGCTACACCTTC. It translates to CASSQVNDGYTF.